The rows below give T cell receptor beta chains drawn from one sample of a study of shared clonotypes between healthy human individuals. Data came from immunoSEQ multiplex PCR; TCRdb stores just in-frame clones and leaves some out. The sample lists 2 million to 2.5 million clones, 90% to 97% seen once, with approximately 0.13% in the top ten. Sequencing was performed on naive CD4+ T cells sorted from blood. Source of these receptors: a man aged 18 to 35 in good health. The conserved cysteine and the conserved F or W are not part of the CDR3 here.

v_gene	j_gene	CDR3aa
TRBV27	TRBJ2-5	ASSLSGGRGNQETQY
TRBV9	TRBJ2-1	ASTANRDGNEQF
TRBV10-3	TRBJ1-4	AISDSGQVNEKLF
TRBV28	TRBJ2-7	ASSLTLRPDSTYEQY
TRBV4-1	TRBJ1-5	ASSPDRLNQPQH
TRBV30	TRBJ1-3	AWSGPGLNTIY
TRBV6-8	TRBJ2-3	ASHRGLPYTQY
TRBV30	TRBJ1-5	AWSFPGTGNQPQH
TRBV20-1	TRBJ2-5	SASGQGSQY
TRBV21-1	TRBJ2-7	ASSKAPLGEVYEQY
TRBV2	TRBJ1-5	ASSPIRGTGGRQPQH
TRBV10-3	TRBJ2-3	AISTGTGGVDTQY
TRBV7-3	TRBJ1-1	ASSLRPNTEAF
TRBV14	TRBJ1-1	ASSLRAGGAF
TRBV12-1	TRBJ2-2	ASSIQAGLAGEDVTGELF
TRBV29-1	TRBJ2-7	SVQGTLTYEQY
TRBV6-6	TRBJ1-1	AISQGGTEAF
TRBV11-3	TRBJ1-1	ASSPTGRNTEAF
TRBV25-1	TRBJ1-6	ASSEGGRSPLH
TRBV7-2	TRBJ2-5	ASSLALGTQKETQY
TRBV6-6	TRBJ1-5	ASSYPYQPQH
TRBV6-5	TRBJ2-1	ASSRLGPINEQF
TRBV9	TRBJ1-1	ASSAPGGTEAF
TRBV20-1	TRBJ1-2	SIPGQGDYT
TRBV19	TRBJ2-2	ASSVSFTGELF
TRBV30	TRBJ1-6	ATNGGDNSPLH
TRBV12-5	TRBJ2-7	ASGLVTGASWIEQY
TRBV4-1	TRBJ1-5	ASSQVSGTPYSNQPQH
TRBV20-1	TRBJ2-7	SAPKAYEQY
TRBV10-2	TRBJ2-3	ASSEILMTDTQY
TRBV7-9	TRBJ1-5	ASSQAGVSNQPQH
TRBV5-4	TRBJ2-5	ASSLGVPGPSLGETQY
TRBV5-4	TRBJ2-7	ASSLAPGPNYEQY
TRBV5-4	TRBJ2-5	ASSPPGPRETQY
TRBV6-4	TRBJ2-2	ASSDSGTTRTGELF
TRBV18	TRBJ1-1	ASSPRTGDTEAF
TRBV6-1	TRBJ2-4	ASSLFRGEKNIQY
TRBV5-4	TRBJ2-2	ASSYRGGVTGELF
TRBV5-6	TRBJ2-1	ASSLGDRASHEQF
TRBV6-1	TRBJ1-4	ASRGDPNEKLF
TRBV19	TRBJ1-2	ASSSPGQGKYGYT